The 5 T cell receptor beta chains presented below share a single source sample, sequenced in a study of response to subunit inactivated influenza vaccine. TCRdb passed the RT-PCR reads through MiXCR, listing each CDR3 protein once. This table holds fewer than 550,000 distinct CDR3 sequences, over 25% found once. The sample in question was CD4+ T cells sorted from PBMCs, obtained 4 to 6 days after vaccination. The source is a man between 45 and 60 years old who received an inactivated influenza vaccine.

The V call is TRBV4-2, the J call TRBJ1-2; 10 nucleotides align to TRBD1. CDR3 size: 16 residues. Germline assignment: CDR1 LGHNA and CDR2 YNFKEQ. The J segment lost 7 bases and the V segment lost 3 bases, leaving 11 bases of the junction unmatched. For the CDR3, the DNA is TGTGCCAGCAGCCACACGGGGACAGGGGCTTCAGGTGGCTACACCTTC. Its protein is CASSHTGTGASGGYTF.

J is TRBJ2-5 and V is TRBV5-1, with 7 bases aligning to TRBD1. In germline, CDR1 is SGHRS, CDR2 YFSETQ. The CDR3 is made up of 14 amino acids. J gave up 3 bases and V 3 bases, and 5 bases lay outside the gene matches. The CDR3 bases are TGCGCCAGCAGCTGGGGGACAGCAGAAGAGACCCAGTACTTC. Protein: CASSWGTAEETQYF.

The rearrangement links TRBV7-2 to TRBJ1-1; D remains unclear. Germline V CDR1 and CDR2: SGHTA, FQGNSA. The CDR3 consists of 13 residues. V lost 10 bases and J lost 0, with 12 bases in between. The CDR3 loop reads CATSGRVNTEAFF. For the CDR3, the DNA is TGTGCCACCTCGGGAAGGGTGAACACTGAAGCTTTCTTT.

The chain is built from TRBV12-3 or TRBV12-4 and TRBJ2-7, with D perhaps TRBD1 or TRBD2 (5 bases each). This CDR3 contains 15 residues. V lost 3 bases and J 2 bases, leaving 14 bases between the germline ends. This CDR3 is CASSFGGRVPYEQYF. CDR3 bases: TGTGCCAGCAGTTTTGGGGGTAGGGTCCCCTACGAGCAGTACTTC.

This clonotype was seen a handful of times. In DNA form, the CDR3 reads TGTGCCAGCAGCCAAGATTCTTTAGCCCCCTACAATGAGCAGTTCTTC. This encodes CASSQDSLAPYNEQFF. The rearrangement links TRBV3-1 to TRBJ2-1; no clear D gene. Germline V gene data show CDR1 as LGHDT and CDR2 as YNNKEL (reference sequence). The CDR3 runs to 16 residues. Trimming took off 0 bases at V and 2 bases at J, with 11 bases between the two ends.